The T cell receptor beta chain described here comes from a study of prognosis after radiotherapy for stage I lung cancer. On the study more broadly: In the span from April 2018 to early 2019, stage I non-small cell lung cancer patients were enrolled. The tumor was squamous cell carcinoma for roughly seven patients; for some 12, it was adenocarcinoma.

Amplification of the TCR beta CDR3 (from genomic DNA) was done by two-round multiplex PCR. Round-one PCR had primers specific to each TRBV and TRBJ gene. MiXCR was run by TCRdb on the multiplex PCR reads, yielding one entry per CDR3 protein. The repertoire has about 16,000 distinct CDR3 sequences, under 55% of them found once; the top ten carry 35% to 50%. A single count supports this clonotype. The antigen is undetermined. V was cut by 4 bases and J by 0 bases, with 8 bases left in between. Germline values: CDR1 MDHEN, CDR2 SYDVKM. The CDR3 has 14 residues. Study-wide results and limits: It is unknown whether the expanded TCR clones recognize the tumor.

Here the sequenced sample was PBMCs, taken before or after stereotactic body radiation therapy (not recorded which). The clonotype was recovered from a donor aged 50 or older with non-small cell lung cancer. The chain carries TRBV28 and TRBJ2-3; D uncertain. As DNA, the CDR3 is TGTGCCAGCAGTTGGTGTGGAAGCACAGATACGCAGTATTTT. Protein product: CASSWCGSTDTQYF. The variable domain in full, completed from reference TRBV28 and TRBJ2-3, reads DVKVTQSSRYLVKRTGEKVFLECVQDMDHENMFWYRQDPGLGLRLIYFSYDVKMKEKGDIPEGYSVSREKKERFSLILESASTNQTSMYLCASSWCGSTDTQYFGPGTRLTVL.